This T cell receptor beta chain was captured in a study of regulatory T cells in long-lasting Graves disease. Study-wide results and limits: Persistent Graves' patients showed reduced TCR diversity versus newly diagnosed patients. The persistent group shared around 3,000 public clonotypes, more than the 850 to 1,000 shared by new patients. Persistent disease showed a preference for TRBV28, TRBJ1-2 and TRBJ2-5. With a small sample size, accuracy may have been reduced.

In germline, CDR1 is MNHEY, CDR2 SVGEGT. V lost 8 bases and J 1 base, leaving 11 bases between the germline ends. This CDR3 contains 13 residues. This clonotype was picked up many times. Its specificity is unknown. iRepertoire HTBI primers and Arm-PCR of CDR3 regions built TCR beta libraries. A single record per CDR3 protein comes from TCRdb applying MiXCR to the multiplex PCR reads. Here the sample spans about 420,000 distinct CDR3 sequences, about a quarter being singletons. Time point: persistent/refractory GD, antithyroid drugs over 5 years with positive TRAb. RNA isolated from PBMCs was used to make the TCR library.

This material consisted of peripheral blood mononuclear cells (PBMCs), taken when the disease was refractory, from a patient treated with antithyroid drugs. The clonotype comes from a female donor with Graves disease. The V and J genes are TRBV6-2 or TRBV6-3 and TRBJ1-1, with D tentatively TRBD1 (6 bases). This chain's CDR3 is CASVTGPNTEAFF. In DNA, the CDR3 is TGTGCCAGCGTAACAGGGCCGAACACTGAAGCTTTCTTT.